This TCR beta chain was sequenced during a study of PD-1 blockade in classical Hodgkin lymphoma (dated by TCRdb to 2020 to 2021). Looking at the study overall: Nivolumab dosing was 3 mg/kg intravenously every 2 weeks, continuing until either disease progression or unacceptable toxicity. The study used CyTOF and TCR beta sequencing to define a peripheral blood immune signature of response to PD-1 blockade in classical Hodgkin lymphoma. Results and caveats for the whole study, not just this receptor: Lower diversity was seen in patients whose nivolumab began less than 1 year after ASCT, and these patients were left out of later analyses so that immune reconstitution would not confound the results. Baseline TCR diversity was reported to be lower in newly diagnosed patients than in healthy donors, and even lower in relapsed/refractory patients. The study covered only a single clinical trial cohort, and the causes of the repertoire differences, possibly disease activity or prior therapy, were still not defined. By C4D1, a significant rise was seen in CD4+ TCR diversity but not in CD8+ TCR diversity (p=0.0027 vs p=0.16), and the rise was most apparent among complete responders (p=0.02). Baseline diversity similar to that of newly diagnosed patients was observed in trial patients achieving complete response, whereas significantly lower diversity was observed in partial responders and progressors.

The germline V gene encodes CDR1 SGHRS and CDR2 YFSETQ. V is cut back by 4 bases and J by 5 bases, with 5 bases in the junction unmatched. The CDR3 goes from the cysteine to the phenylalanine over 14 residues. Only the CDR3 portion is preserved as DNA: 42 bases, with reading frame beginning at the first base. Read against the paper, the sample's time point label means: cycle 1 day 1 (C1D1), immediately before nivolumab initiation. Every trial patient had relapsed following autologous stem cell transplantation, and prior brentuximab vedotin exposure was what differed among cohorts A, B and C. The trial cohort was composed of about 54 patients with relapsed/refractory classical Hodgkin lymphoma, for whom complete response, partial response or progressive disease was recorded as best overall response. In the multi-cohort phase II CheckMate 205 trial, trial patients received single-agent nivolumab. Best overall response was determined by an independent review committee according to the 2007 International Working Group response criteria. PBMCs from the trial were collected at three points: immediately before nivolumab initiation (C1D1), and during therapy at cycle 2 day 1 and cycle 4 day 1. Peripheral blood was collected in 8 mL Vacutainer Cell Preparation Tubes, from which PBMCs were isolated by centrifugation and then cryopreserved.

Genomic DNA was extracted with the Qiagen DNeasy kit from unsorted PBMCs and from negatively selected CD4+ and CD8+ fractions. TCR beta CDR3 regions were amplified by immunoSEQ multiplex PCR using primers annealing to V and J segments. A synthetic immune receptor repertoire was used to minimize amplification bias, and any remaining bias was removed computationally after sequencing. Per the original workflow: Repertoire diversity was quantified as the Shannon entropy index using custom Python scripts. Unsorted, CD4+ and CD8+ repertoires were examined separately, except in combined analyses, for which CD4+ and CD8+ sequences were merged in silico. Clonal expansion was defined as a frequency increase of at least 2-fold after treatment compared with C1D1, and clones undetected at baseline were assigned a pseudocount of 0.5. Clones with 0 or 1 copy at C1D1 were classified as singleton clones, and clones with 2 or more copies were classified as non-singleton clones. Clones expanded in unsorted samples were labelled as CD4+, CD8+ or unknown by matching protein sequences in sorted samples from the same patient. Diversity changes from C1D1 to C4D1 were tested in paired samples using Wilcoxon tests. The table was pulled from immuneACCESS by TCRdb, which kept in-frame rearrangements only. Such tables lose some clones; where checked, under half of the loss comes from unresolved V genes, and the rest has no known cause. V and J calls and clone size come straight from that table; D and trimming were deduced from the DNA. This sample gives around 96,000 clones in total; approximately 88% of them show up just once. Jointly, the top ten make up 9% to 15% of the sample.

On this clone itself: Its recognized antigen is unknown. The sample holds no much larger clone one base away, and base qualities are not on file.

The starting material was peripheral blood mononuclear cells (PBMCs), obtained at baseline. The TCR sequence derives from a human donor with classical Hodgkin lymphoma. The chain links TRBV5-1 with TRBJ2-1; 8 middle bases align to TRBD2. The CDR3 protein sequence reads: CASSPGTRHNEQFF. The DNA is as follows: TGCGCCAGCAGCCCGGGGACTAGACACAATGAGCAGTTCTTC.